Listed below are T cell receptor beta chains from one sample, sequenced in a study of T cell responses to AZD1222 COVID-19 vaccine. Assay: immunoSEQ multiplex PCR; the TCRdb copy retains only in-frame clones and omits some. The repertoire consists of some 160,000 clones, with about 92% occurring once and the leading ten covering 0.7% to 0.9%. Here the sequenced sample was peripheral blood, taken on day 0 of AZD1222 vaccination. All receptors derive from an adult in good health. The CDR3 runs from the conserved cysteine through the conserved F or W. The order of the fields is J gene, clone size, V gene, D gene, CDR3 DNA, CDR3 protein. D genes are given only for firm matches. Where a row states a size, it is once, few, many or the class of an expanded clone; other rows omit it.

TRBJ1-2 | once | TRBV6-5 | NA | TGTGCCAGCAGAAATTACCCGTCTTATGGCTACACCTTC | CASRNYPSYGYTF
TRBJ1-3 | NA | TRBV5-4 | NA | TGTGCCAGCAGCTTGGTAGGGGCAGGAAACACCATATATTTT | CASSLVGAGNTIYF
TRBJ2-5 | NA | TRBV5-1 | TRBD2 | TGCGCCAGCAGCTTGGCCTTAAGCGTGGCGGGGGGGCTCGAGACCCAGTACTTC | CASSLALSVAGGLETQYF
TRBJ2-3 | NA | TRBV28 | TRBD2 | TGTGCCAGCAGGTTAAGGGAGGGTACAGTCACAGATACGCAGTATTTT | CASRLREGTVTDTQYF
TRBJ2-1 | NA | TRBV28 | NA | TGTGCCAGCAGCGTAGTCAGTACCTCCTACAATGAGCAGTTCTTC | CASSVVSTSYNEQFF
TRBJ1-5 | NA | TRBV28 | TRBD1 | TGTGCCAGCAGTTCCGCAGGGGGCGGTCAGCCCCAGCATTTT | CASSSAGGGQPQHF
TRBJ1-1 | NA | TRBV5-1 | NA | TGCGCCAGCAGGTTAGCCTCGGGCACTGAAGCTTTCTTT | CASRLASGTEAFF
TRBJ1-1 | NA | TRBV29-1 | NA | TGCAGCGTTGTGGGACTGATGAACACTGAAGCTTTCTTT | CSVVGLMNTEAFF
TRBJ1-3 | NA | TRBV2 | NA | TGTGCCAGCAGTGGGACAGACTCTGGAAACACCATATATTTT | CASSGTDSGNTIYF
TRBJ1-4 | NA | TRBV5-1 | NA | TGCGCCAGCAGCCTGGGGGGAGTCAATGAAAAACTGTTTTTT | CASSLGGVNEKLFF
TRBJ1-2 | NA | TRBV9 | NA | TGTGCCAGCAGCAAGGCCGGCTCCCCAAGCCATGGCTACACCTTC | CASSKAGSPSHGYTF
TRBJ1-6 | NA | TRBV12-5 | NA | TGTGCTAGTGGTTTGGTACTAGGCTCAAGGGTGGGCAGAAACTCACCCCTCCACTTT | CASGLVLGSRVGRNSPLHF
TRBJ2-2 | once | TRBV15 | NA | TGTGCCACCAGCAGAGATCCGGGACCCCAAGGCGGGGAGCTGTTTTTT | CATSRDPGPQGGELFF
TRBJ1-2 | NA | TRBV7-2 | NA | TGTGCCAGCAGCTTAGCTCAGTCATATGGCTACACCTTC | CASSLAQSYGYTF
TRBJ1-2 | NA | TRBV5-1 | NA | TGCGCCAGCAGCTTGGTGGGTAGTTTTGGGGAAGATGGCTACACCTTC | CASSLVGSFGEDGYTF
TRBJ2-7 | few | TRBV9 | TRBD1 | TGTGCCAGCAGCGTAGGAGGACAGGGCAACCACGAGCAGTACTTC | CASSVGGQGNHEQYF
TRBJ2-4 | once | TRBV9 | NA | TGTGCCAGCAGCTATAACGGTGGGCAGGACAAAAACATTCAGTACTTC | CASSYNGGQDKNIQYF
TRBJ1-1 | NA | TRBV5-1 | TRBD1 | TGCGCCAGCAGCACCCAGAGGACAGGGTTGAACACTGAAGCTTTCTTT | CASSTQRTGLNTEAFF
TRBJ2-7 | NA | TRBV19 | NA | TGTGCCAGTAGTGAGGCCGGGGTCTACGAGCAGTACTTC | CASSEAGVYEQYF
TRBJ2-5 | NA | TRBV6-6 | TRBD1 | TGTGCCAGCAGTTCCCCTGACAGGGCTAAGGAGACCCAGTACTTC | CASSSPDRAKETQYF
TRBJ2-3 | NA | TRBV7-2 | TRBD1 | TGTGCCAGCAGCTTATGGCGGACAGGGGGCACAGATACGCAGTATTTT | CASSLWRTGGTDTQYF
TRBJ1-6 | NA | TRBV9 | NA | TGTGCCAGCAGCGTTCGGGGGGGCCCTGATAATTCACCCCTCCACTTT | CASSVRGGPDNSPLHF
TRBJ2-7 | NA | TRBV3-1/TRBV3-2 | TRBD1 | TGTGCCAGCCGGGACAGGGTAACCTACGAGCAGTACTTC | CASRDRVTYEQYF
TRBJ1-2 | NA | TRBV4-1 | NA | TGCGCCAGCAGCCCATCCACGGGGGGGTATGGCTACACCTTC | CASSPSTGGYGYTF
TRBJ1-6 | once | TRBV28 | NA | TGTGCCACCACCACAGGGAGCTCCTATAATTCACCCCTCCACTTT | CATTTGSSYNSPLHF
TRBJ1-6 | NA | TRBV2 | NA | TGTGCCAGCAGTGAGGCATTAGATTCACCCCTCCACTTT | CASSEALDSPLHF
TRBJ2-3 | NA | TRBV7-2 | TRBD2 | TGTGCCAGCAGCTTAGGTAGGTGGCGGGGGGGCGAAGATACGCAGTATTTT | CASSLGRWRGGEDTQYF
TRBJ2-5 | NA | TRBV7-2 | TRBD2 | TGTGCCAGCAGCTTAGGGGAGGGGACCCAGTACTTC | CASSLGEGTQYF